This TCR beta chain was identified during a study of blood T cell repertoires in COVID-19. Study background: Material from acute and convalescent COVID-19 was sourced from the United States, Italy and Spain.

Methods used by the authors: Amplified reference gene primers provided the basis for estimating nucleated cell counts. Sequencing used immunoSEQ multiplex PCR; TCRdb keeps in-frame clones, though not all of them. V, J and clone size reflect that table, while D and trimming were determined from the DNA. Of 95,000 to 100,000 clones in the sample, around 87% were seen once. The CDR3 is 15 residues long. Germline V lookup: CDR1 SGHAT, CDR2 FQNNGV. J lost 6 bases, V lost 4 bases, and 12 bases had no gene match. The V and J genes are TRBV11-2 and TRBJ2-7; 7 bases are a match to TRBD2. The clonotype originates from a woman under 40 with acute or convalescent COVID-19. Sequenced input: peripheral blood. The CDR3 nucleotides read TGTGCCAGCAGCTCCCGCACCGGGACTATCAGCGAGCAGTACTTC. It translates to CASSSRTGTISEQYF.